Below, 10 T cell receptor beta chains from the same sample are listed, as sequenced in a study of blood T cell repertoires in COVID-19. Using immunoSEQ multiplex PCR, the repertoire was profiled, and TCRdb retains in-frame clones only, with some absent. The sample lists about 140,000 clones, over 70% seen once, with around 1.7% in the top ten. The sequenced sample consisted of peripheral blood. The receptors come from a woman in her fifties or sixties with acute or convalescent COVID-19.

V usage is TRBV7-2 and J usage is TRBJ2-3; 7 bases line up with TRBD2. In germline, CDR1 is SGHTA, CDR2 FQGNSA. With V trimmed by 5 bases and J by 2 bases, 4 bases remained unmatched. There are 14 residues in the CDR3. CDR3 DNA sequence: TGTGCCAGCAGCCTTAGCGGGTTCACAGATACGCAGTATTTT. Translating gives CASSLSGFTDTQYF.

The DNA of the CDR3 is TGCAGCGTTAGAGTGGGGGGGGACGAGCAGTACTTC. This gives the protein CSVRVGGDEQYF. V gene TRBV29-1 combines with J gene TRBJ2-7, with TRBD2 matching 7 bases. Per germline, CDR1 SQVTM and CDR2 ANQGSEA. The CDR3 contains 12 residues. The junction had 6 bases not matched to a gene; V was cut back by 5 bases and J by 5 bases.

The chain couples TRBV7-9 to TRBJ2-1; 11 nucleotides match TRBD2. Germline-derived CDR1 and CDR2 are SEHNR and FQNEAQ (reference sequence). The CDR3 runs 17 residues. The V gene end was trimmed by 6 bases and the J gene end by 9 bases; junction bases not matched to a gene: 16. For the CDR3, the DNA is TGTGCCAGCAGGGTAGGCCAACGACTAGCGGGAATGGGTGAGCAGTTCTTC. Protein sequence: CASRVGQRLAGMGEQFF.

The chain uses TRBV4-1 and TRBJ2-5; a possible D gene is TRBD2 (5 bases). The CDR3 spans 15 residues. Trimming took 3 bases from V and 4 from J, leaving 15 bases between them. Germline V gene lookup returns CDR1 MGHRA and CDR2 YSYEKL. CDR3 bases: TGCGCCAGCAGCCAGCAGAGGGTCCCTGGAGAGACCCAGTACTTC. This sequence encodes CASSQQRVPGETQYF.

The chain is built from TRBV7-6 and TRBJ2-1; 8 nucleotides agree with TRBD2. With 2 bases clipped from V and 7 bases from J, the junction kept 10 bases outside the gene matches. Germline CDR1 is SGHVS and CDR2 is FNYEAQ. The CDR3 spans 16 residues. The DNA for the CDR3 is TGTGCCAGCAGCTTACTTAGGCGGGAGGTCGTGAATGAGCAGTTCTTC. Its translation is CASSLLRREVVNEQFF.

The chain couples TRBV19 to TRBJ1-2, with 8 bases fitting TRBD1. The CDR3 length is 13 residues. Germline lookup yields CDR1 LNHDA and CDR2 SQIVND (reference sequence). Trimming cost V 3 bases and J 7 bases; bases outside gene matches: 4. The CDR3 sequence is CASSIQGARGYTF. The CDR3 DNA is TGTGCCAGTAGTATCCAGGGGGCGCGTGGCTACACCTTC.

The chain couples TRBV2 to TRBJ1-1, with 7 bases lining up with TRBD1. Per germline, CDR1 SNHLY and CDR2 FYNNEI. V lost 2 bases to trimming and J lost 1 base; unmatched junction nucleotides: 7. The length of the CDR3 is 16 residues. The CDR3 here is CASSEMRSGGNTEAFF. The CDR3 DNA is TGTGCCAGCAGTGAAATGAGGTCAGGGGGGAACACTGAAGCTTTCTTT.

The V call is TRBV7-2, the J call TRBJ2-1; 9 nucleotides line up with TRBD1. The CDR3 is 15 residues long. Germline V gene data show CDR1 as SGHTA and CDR2 as FQGNSA. J was trimmed by 5 bases and V by 3 bases; bases with no gene match: 5. The CDR3 region is CASSLWDRAHNEQFF. The CDR3 nucleotides are TGTGCCAGCAGCTTGTGGGACAGGGCCCACAATGAGCAGTTCTTC.

In the case of this clone: The junction shows a germline mismatch at one end, possibly a read error. The chain links TRBV6-5 to TRBJ1-2; 8 bases align to TRBD1. Germline values: CDR1 MNHEY, CDR2 SVGAGI. The CDR3 has 13 amino acids. This CDR3 reads CASRKGGQGGPDF. The CDR3 DNA sequence: TGTGCCAGCAGAAAAGGTGGACAGGGTGGCCCTGACTTC.

This clone occurred a few times. The chain carries TRBV12-3 or TRBV12-4 and TRBJ1-2, with D possibly TRBD1 on 5 matching bases. The CDR3 extends over 13 amino acids. Trimming pared 6 bases from V and 6 bases from J, leaving 14 bases between. The CDR3 DNA sequence: TGTGCCAGCAGCCCCCCCCAGGGCCATGGCTACACCTTC. This codes for CASSPPQGHGYTF.